A single sample gave rise to the 32 T cell receptor beta chains below, sequenced in a study of T cell responses to AZD1222 COVID-19 vaccine. Some clones are missing from TCRdb's copy, which holds only in-frame ones; the method was immunoSEQ multiplex PCR. The sample records about 140,000 clones, more than 85% being singletons. The sequenced sample was peripheral blood, obtained on day 0 of AZD1222 vaccination. All receptors derive from an adult in good health.

The chain recombines TRBV6-1 with TRBJ1-3; weak D call: TRBD1 (5 bases). The V and J ends lost 3 bases and 4 bases respectively, with 13 bases between them. Germline V gives CDR1 MNHNS, CDR2 SASEGT. The CDR3 sequence is 15 residues long. CDR3 in amino acids: CASSEAGLDGNTIYF. The CDR3 bases are TGTGCCAGCAGTGAGGCAGGGTTGGACGGAAACACCATATATTTT.

The chain combines TRBV7-2 with TRBJ2-5; 15 nucleotides match TRBD2. Germline V gene data show CDR1 as SGHTA and CDR2 as FQGNSA. The CDR3 is 18 residues long. V trimming: 5 bases; J trimming: 2 bases; junction bases outside the gene matches: 9. The CDR3 here is CASSPKGTSGGRQETQYF. For the CDR3, the DNA is TGTGCCAGCAGCCCGAAAGGGACTAGCGGGGGGAGGCAAGAGACCCAGTACTTC.

The rearrangement links TRBV7-9 to TRBJ2-4; TRBD1 aligns across 9 bases. This CDR3 has 17 residues. V dropped 5 bases and J dropped 0; count of bases not matched to a gene: 8. Per germline, CDR1 SEHNR and CDR2 FQNEAQ (reference sequence). The CDR3 sequence: CASSRDREGVAKNIQYF. CDR3 coding DNA: TGTGCCAGCAGCAGGGACAGGGAGGGAGTAGCCAAAAACATTCAGTACTTC.

The rearrangement uses TRBV6-2 or TRBV6-3 and TRBJ2-2, with a possible D match to TRBD1 (6 bases). Between the trimmed V and J ends, which lost 2 bases and 1 base, there was a span of 14 bases. CDR1 MNHEY and CDR2 SVGEGT come from the germline V gene. The CDR3 extends over 17 amino acids. The CDR3 spells CASSYIKQGWNTGELFF. The CDR3 DNA follows: TGTGCCAGCAGTTACATAAAACAGGGATGGAACACCGGGGAGCTGTTTTTT.

The table lists this clone with a few counts. The genes are TRBV5-6 and TRBJ1-2, with D hard to call. V was trimmed by 0 bases and J by 4 bases, leaving 13 bases between them. CDR1 is SGHDT and CDR2 is YYEEEE in the germline V gene. The length of the CDR3 is 15 residues. CDR3 nucleotides: TGTGCCAGCAGCTTGGCTCTCGCCGAGGGCTATGGCTACACCTTC. This codes for CASSLALAEGYGYTF.

The J gene is TRBJ1-4, the V gene TRBV3-1 (or the pseudogene TRBV3-2); unclear D gene. In germline, CDR1 is LGHDT, CDR2 YNNKEL (reference sequence). The CDR3 extends over 13 amino acids. Trimming cost V 4 bases and J 4 bases, with 7 bases left between them. Written as DNA, the CDR3 is TGTGCCAGCAGCCCTGGCCTTAATGAAAAACTGTTTTTT. This codes for CASSPGLNEKLFF.

The count of this clone is one. This chain connects TRBV11-3 to TRBJ2-3; D gene unclear. Trimming shortened V by 5 bases and J by 2 bases, and 8 bases separated the two germline ends. Germline-derived CDR1 and CDR2 are SGHNT and YENEEA. CDR3 length: 13 amino acids. DNA of the CDR3: TGTGCCAGCAGCGACTGGACCACAGATACGCAGTATTTT. This encodes CASSDWTTDTQYF.

For the CDR3, the DNA is TGTGCCAGCAGTTCACTACAGGGGGCAGTCAACGAGCAGTACTTC. This codes for CASSSLQGAVNEQYF. The genes are TRBV6-2 or TRBV6-3 and TRBJ2-7, with 9 nucleotides matching TRBD1. V lost 4 bases and J lost 5; bases outside the gene matches: 9. Germline loops: CDR1 MNHEY, CDR2 SVGEGT. CDR3 length: 15 residues.

CDR3 in DNA: TGTGCCAGTAGTGAAACATGGCAGGGGACAGATACGCAGTATTTT. It is translated as CASSETWQGTDTQYF. The V call is TRBV19, the J call TRBJ2-3; TRBD1 is a possible D gene (6 bases). V was shortened by 5 bases and J by 3 bases, with 15 bases between the two germline ends. The length of the CDR3 is 15 residues. Germline V gene sequence: CDR1 LNHDA, CDR2 SQIVND (reference sequence).

The V and J genes are TRBV18 and TRBJ1-1; D is possibly TRBD1 (6 bases). The V end was cut by 6 bases, the J end by 5 bases, with 22 bases between. Germline CDR1 reads KGHSH; CDR2 reads LQKENI. The CDR3 loop spans 16 amino acids. CDR3 loop: CASSLTLSGDRTEAFF. The CDR3 bases are TGTGCCAGCTCGCTAACCCTGTCCGGAGACAGGACTGAAGCTTTCTTT.

The chain employs TRBV5-4 and TRBJ1-2; D is perhaps TRBD1 (6 bases). Germline CDR1 SGHNT, CDR2 YYREEE (reference sequence). The CDR3 sequence is 13 residues long. V was trimmed by 0 bases and J by 8 bases, leaving 11 bases between them. CDR3 bases: TGTGCCAGCAGCTTGGACCCAGGGGAAGGCTACACCTTC. Encoded protein: CASSLDPGEGYTF.

In nucleotides, the CDR3 is TGCGCCAGCAGCTTGGCAACCGGGACAGTCTATGGCTACACCTTC. Translation: CASSLATGTVYGYTF. This rearrangement joins TRBV5-1 to TRBJ1-2; 7 nucleotides line up with TRBD1. The germline V gene encodes CDR1 SGHRS and CDR2 YFSETQ. The CDR3 loop spans 15 amino acids. Unmatched junction bases numbered 6, after V lost 0 bases and J lost 4 bases. The entire variable domain, with the rest obtained from reference TRBV5-1 and TRBJ1-2, is as follows: KAGVTQTPRYLIKTRGQQVTLSCSPISGHRSVSWYQQTPGQGLQFLFEYFSETQRNKGNFPGRFSGRQFSNSRSEMNVSTLELGDSALYLCASSLATGTVYGYTFGSGTRLTVV.

A remark on this clone: One end of the junction fails to match germline, which may point to a read error. This sequence joins TRBV28 and TRBJ2-6; 8 bases map to TRBD1. The CDR3 consists of 15 residues. The germline gives CDR1 MDHEN, CDR2 SYDVKM. The CDR3, as DNA: TGTGCCAGCAGTTTAGAACCCGCCGGGCAGGGGGCCGTCCTTTTC. It specifies CASSLEPAGQGAVLF.

The chain recombines TRBV27 with TRBJ1-3, with D uncertain. Germline V lookup: CDR1 MNHEY, CDR2 SMNVEV (reference sequence). The V end was cut by 1 base, the J end by 0 bases, with 19 bases between. CDR3 length: 19 amino acids. The CDR3 DNA reads TGTGCCAGCAGTTTATACCCCCGCCGCACGGCAAACTCTGGAAACACCATATATTTT. This translates into CASSLYPRRTANSGNTIYF.

The gene calls are TRBV30 and TRBJ2-5; unclear D gene. Trimming left V 0 bases short and J 4 bases short, with 9 bases between. The CDR3 runs 13 residues. Germline CDR1 is GTSNPN and CDR2 is SVGIG (reference sequence). In DNA, the CDR3 is TGTGCCTGGAGTGTGGGCGATCGAGAGACCCAGTACTTC. This gives the protein CAWSVGDRETQYF.

CDR3 DNA: TGTGCCAGCAGCCACCATGAAGCTTTCTTT. It encodes CASSHHEAFF. J is TRBJ1-1 and V is TRBV5-8; D is undetermined. The ends were cut back, 4 bases at V and 7 bases at J, with 5 bases in the middle. The germline gives CDR1 SGHTS, CDR2 YDEGEE. The CDR3 has 10 amino acids.

This chain connects TRBV5-1 to TRBJ2-7; D not certain. CDR3 size: 11 residues. The germline V gene encodes CDR1 SGHRS and CDR2 YFSETQ. The V end lost 4 bases, the J end lost 2 bases, and 4 bases lay between the germline ends. CDR3 region: CASSSAYEQYF. CDR3 in DNA: TGCGCCAGCAGCAGCGCCTACGAGCAGTACTTC.

This clone was counted once. V gene TRBV9 combines with J gene TRBJ1-5, with TRBD1 identical over 10 bases. The CDR3 length is 15 residues. Losses at the gene ends were 5 bases for V and 6 bases for J; bases not matched to a gene: 8. Germline CDR1 reads SGDLS; CDR2 reads YYNGEE. The CDR3 DNA follows: TGTGCCAGCAGAGACCGGGACAGGGGACCTCAGCCCCAGCATTTT. Translating it yields CASRDRDRGPQPQHF.

The J gene is TRBJ2-2, the V gene TRBV12-5; D is unresolved. This CDR3 is 11 amino acids long. From germline, CDR1 is LGHNT and CDR2 FRNRAP. The ends were cut back, 3 bases at V and 6 bases at J, with 2 bases in the middle. The CDR3 sequence is CASGFAGELFF. The DNA of the CDR3 is TGTGCTAGTGGTTTCGCCGGGGAGCTGTTTTTT. Drawing the rest from reference TRBV12-5 and TRBJ2-2, the complete variable domain is DARVTQTPRHKVTEMGQEVTMRCQPILGHNTVFWYRQTMMQGLELLAYFRNRAPLDDSGMPKDRFSAEMPDATLATLKIQPSEPRDSAVYFCASGFAGELFFGEGSRLTVL.

This chain connects TRBV7-9 to TRBJ1-5; possible D gene TRBD1, 5 bases. The V gene lost 5 bases and the J gene lost 1 base, with 9 bases spanning the gap. This CDR3 spans 14 amino acids. The germline gives CDR1 SEHNR, CDR2 FQNEAQ (reference sequence). The CDR3 DNA follows: TGTGCCAGCAGCCCCCGGGGGAGCAATCAGCCCCAGCATTTT. It codes for CASSPRGSNQPQHF.

This chain uses TRBV10-2 with TRBJ2-7; D perhaps matches TRBD2 (5 bases). With 6 bases removed from V and 6 bases from J, the gap between germline ends came to 18 bases. Germline loops: CDR1 WSHSY, CDR2 SAAADI. CDR3 size: 14 residues. CDR3 sequence: CASRSVSGLVEQYF. Written as DNA, the CDR3 is TGCGCCAGCAGGTCGGTGAGCGGACTGGTCGAGCAGTACTTC.

The chain couples TRBV5-1 to TRBJ1-2; D is ambiguous. Trimming removed 4 bases at V and 0 bases at J, with 13 bases between. The CDR3 is 15 amino acids. Germline assignment: CDR1 SGHRS and CDR2 YFSETQ. The CDR3 protein is CASSPTYGSNYGYTF. CDR3 nucleotides: TGCGCCAGCAGCCCCACTTATGGTTCTAACTATGGCTACACCTTC. The full variable domain, its missing parts supplied by reference TRBV5-1 and TRBJ1-2, is KAGVTQTPRYLIKTRGQQVTLSCSPISGHRSVSWYQQTPGQGLQFLFEYFSETQRNKGNFPGRFSGRQFSNSRSEMNVSTLELGDSALYLCASSPTYGSNYGYTFGSGTRLTVV.

The chain uses TRBV21-1 and TRBJ1-3. TRBV21-1 is a recognized pseudogene. The CDR3 has 16 amino acids. The CDR3 protein is CASSKDGILSGNTIYF. The CDR3, as DNA: TGTGCCAGCAGCAAAGATGGTATCCTCTCTGGAAACACCATATATTTT.

The V and J genes are TRBV2 and TRBJ2-7; tentatively, D is TRBD2 (5 bases). The ends were cut back, 3 bases at V and 5 bases at J, with 17 bases in the middle. Germline CDR1 and CDR2: SNHLY and FYNNEI. This CDR3 has 15 amino acids. Here the CDR3 reads CASSEMEVLVHEQYF. The CDR3 DNA sequence: TGTGCCAGCAGTGAGATGGAGGTCCTTGTCCACGAGCAGTACTTC.

The rearrangement joins TRBV9 to TRBJ2-5; 11 bases are a match to TRBD2. Germline CDR1 SGDLS, CDR2 YYNGEE. Trimming took 2 bases from V and 5 from J; bases not matched to a gene: 5. This CDR3 has 15 amino acids. Here the CDR3 DNA reads TGTGCCAGCAGCGTTAGCGGGGGGGCCGAGGAGACCCAGTACTTC. It is translated as CASSVSGGAEETQYF.

V is TRBV2 and J is TRBJ2-6, with D unclear. The germline V gene encodes CDR1 SNHLY and CDR2 FYNNEI. Trimming left V 5 bases short and J 0 bases short, with 14 bases between. This CDR3 is 17 amino acids long. This CDR3 reads CASSPHTRYSGANVLTF. CDR3 sequence (DNA): TGTGCCAGCAGTCCCCATACGAGGTACTCTGGGGCCAACGTCCTGACTTTC.

This chain uses TRBV5-5 with TRBJ2-7; D is perhaps TRBD1 (5 bases). Germline loops: CDR1 SGHKS, CDR2 YYEKEE (reference sequence). The CDR3 is 14 amino acids. V lost 1 base to trimming and J lost 4 bases, with 12 bases between them. Here the CDR3 reads CASSLLWSGYEQYF. CDR3 bases: TGTGCCAGCAGCTTGCTCTGGTCAGGGTACGAGCAGTACTTC.

Remarks on this clone: Additional DNA sequences in this sample encode the identical CDR3. The genes are TRBV15 and TRBJ1-3; 9 positions match TRBD1. After removal of 3 bases from V and 1 base from J, the junction contained 1 base not matched to a gene. The germline gives CDR1 LNHNV, CDR2 YYDKDF (reference sequence). This CDR3 spans 15 amino acids. The CDR3: CATSRDRGSGNTIYF. CDR3 DNA: TGTGCCACCAGCAGGGACAGGGGATCTGGAAACACCATATATTTT.

CDR3 bases: TGTGCCAGCAGCATTCAGGGACATACGGGCGCTGAAGCTTTCTTT. This gives the protein CASSIQGHTGAEAFF. J is TRBJ1-1 and V is TRBV7-9, with a tentative D call TRBD1 (6 bases). Trimming removed 5 bases at V and 6 bases at J, with 19 bases between. CDR3 length equals 15 residues. CDR1 and CDR2 from the germline V gene are SEHNR and FQNEAQ (reference sequence).

The V gene is TRBV18, the J gene TRBJ1-4; TRBD1 aligns across 7 bases. Germline lookup yields CDR1 KGHSH and CDR2 LQKENI. V was pared by 2 bases and J by 7 bases, with 10 bases of the junction left unmatched. There are 16 residues in the CDR3. The CDR3 here is CASSPALSGGAEKLFF. The CDR3 nucleotides read TGTGCCAGCTCACCAGCCCTCTCAGGGGGGGCTGAAAAACTGTTTTTT. Drawing the rest from reference TRBV18 and TRBJ1-4, the complete variable domain is NAGVMQNPRHLVRRRGQEARLRCSPMKGHSHVYWYRQLPEEGLKFMVYLQKENIIDESGMPKERFSAEFPKEGPSILRIQQVVRGDSAAYFCASSPALSGGAEKLFFGSGTQLSVL.

This chain joins TRBV27 and TRBJ2-7; perhaps TRBD1 as D (6 bases). Germline V gene lookup returns CDR1 MNHEY and CDR2 SMNVEV (reference sequence). Trimming took off 8 bases at V and 5 bases at J, with 22 bases between the two ends. The CDR3 covers 15 residues. Here the CDR3 DNA reads TGTGCCAGCGCCCCTTGGGGGCGCGAATCCCACGAGCAGTACTTC. Translating gives CASAPWGRESHEQYF.

The chain is built from TRBV7-2 and TRBJ1-6, with 10 bases that match TRBD1. Trimming cost V 5 bases and J 4 bases; bases outside gene matches: 5. CDR3 length: 16 residues. The germline V gene encodes CDR1 SGHTA and CDR2 FQGNSA. The CDR3 DNA sequence: TGTGCCAGCAGCCCGCGGACAGGGGGGTATAATTCACCCCTCCACTTT. Protein sequence: CASSPRTGGYNSPLHF.